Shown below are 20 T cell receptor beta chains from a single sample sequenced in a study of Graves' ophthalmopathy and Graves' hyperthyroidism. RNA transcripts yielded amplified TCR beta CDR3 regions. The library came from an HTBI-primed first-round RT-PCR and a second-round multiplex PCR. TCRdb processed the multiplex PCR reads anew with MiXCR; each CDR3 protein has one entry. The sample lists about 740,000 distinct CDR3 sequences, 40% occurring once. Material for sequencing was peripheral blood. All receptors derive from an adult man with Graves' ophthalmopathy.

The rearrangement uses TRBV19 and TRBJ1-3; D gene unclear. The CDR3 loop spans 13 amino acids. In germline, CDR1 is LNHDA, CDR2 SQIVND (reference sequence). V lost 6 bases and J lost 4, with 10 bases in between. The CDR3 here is CASSGETGNTIYF. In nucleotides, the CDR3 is TGTGCCAGTAGCGGGGAGACGGGAAACACCATATATTTT.

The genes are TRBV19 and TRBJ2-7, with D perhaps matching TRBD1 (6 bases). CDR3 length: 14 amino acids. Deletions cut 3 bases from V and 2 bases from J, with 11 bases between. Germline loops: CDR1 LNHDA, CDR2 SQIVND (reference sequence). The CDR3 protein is CASSIGTFAYEQYF. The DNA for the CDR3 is TGTGCCAGTAGTATCGGGACATTTGCCTACGAGCAGTACTTC. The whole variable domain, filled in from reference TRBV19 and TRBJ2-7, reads DGGITQSPKYLFRKEGQNVTLSCEQNLNHDAMYWYRQDPGQGLRLIYYSQIVNDFQKGDIAEGYSVSREKKESFPLTVTSAQKNPTAFYLCASSIGTFAYEQYFGPGTRLTVT.

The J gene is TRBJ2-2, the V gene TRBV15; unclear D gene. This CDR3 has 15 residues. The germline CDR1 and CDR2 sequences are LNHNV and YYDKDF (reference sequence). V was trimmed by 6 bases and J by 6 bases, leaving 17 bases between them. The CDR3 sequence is CATRVGQQGPGELFF. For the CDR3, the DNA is TGTGCCACCAGAGTGGGTCAACAAGGACCCGGGGAGCTGTTTTTT.

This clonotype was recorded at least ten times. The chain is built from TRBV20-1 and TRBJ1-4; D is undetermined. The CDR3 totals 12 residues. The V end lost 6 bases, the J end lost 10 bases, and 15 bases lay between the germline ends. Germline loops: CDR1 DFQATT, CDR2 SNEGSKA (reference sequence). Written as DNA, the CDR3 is TGCAGTGCCCTCCTTTCGGAAGGAAAACTGTTTTTT. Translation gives CSALLSEGKLFF.

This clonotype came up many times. The chain's CDR3 is CASRQWTGGNTEAFF. CDR3 bases: TGTGCCAGCAGACAATGGACAGGTGGGAACACTGAAGCTTTCTTT. The chain uses TRBV11-3 and TRBJ1-1; 7 nucleotides align to TRBD1. Germline V gene lookup returns CDR1 SGHNT and CDR2 YENEEA. This CDR3 has 15 amino acids. Losses at the gene ends were 6 bases for V and 1 base for J; bases not matched to a gene: 8.

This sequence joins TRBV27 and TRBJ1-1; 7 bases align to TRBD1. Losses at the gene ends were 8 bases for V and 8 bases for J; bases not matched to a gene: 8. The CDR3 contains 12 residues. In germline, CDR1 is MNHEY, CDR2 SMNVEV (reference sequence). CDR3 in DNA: TGTGCCAGCGGGATCAGGGGGGCGGAAGCTTTCTTT. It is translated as CASGIRGAEAFF.

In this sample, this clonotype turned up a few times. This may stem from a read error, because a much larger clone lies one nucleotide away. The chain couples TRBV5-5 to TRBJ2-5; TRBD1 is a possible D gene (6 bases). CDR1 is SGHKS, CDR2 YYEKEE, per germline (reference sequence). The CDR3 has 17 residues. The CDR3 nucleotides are TGTGCCAGCAACTTGTTGCCCCACGCCAGGGGTGAGGAGACCCAGTACTTC. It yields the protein CASNLLPHARGEETQYF.

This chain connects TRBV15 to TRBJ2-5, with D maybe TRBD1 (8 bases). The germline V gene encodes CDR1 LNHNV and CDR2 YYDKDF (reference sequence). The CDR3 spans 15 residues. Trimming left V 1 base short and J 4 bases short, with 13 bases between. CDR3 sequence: CATSRGTGRGETQYF. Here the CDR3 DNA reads TGTGCCACCAGCAGAGGGACAGGGAGGGGAGAGACCCAGTACTTC.

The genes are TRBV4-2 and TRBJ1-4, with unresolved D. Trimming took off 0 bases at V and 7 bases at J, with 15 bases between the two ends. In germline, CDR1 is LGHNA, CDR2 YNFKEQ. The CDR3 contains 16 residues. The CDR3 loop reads CASSQDSDRFIEKLFF. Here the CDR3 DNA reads TGTGCCAGCAGCCAAGATTCGGATCGTTTTATTGAAAAACTGTTTTTT.

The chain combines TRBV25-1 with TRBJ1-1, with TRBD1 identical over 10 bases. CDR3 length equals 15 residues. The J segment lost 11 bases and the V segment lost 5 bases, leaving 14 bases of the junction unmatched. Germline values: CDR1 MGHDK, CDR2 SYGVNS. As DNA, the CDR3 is TGTGCCAGCAGTTACCAGGACAGGGGGTTAAGGGACGCTTTCTTT. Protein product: CASSYQDRGLRDAFF.

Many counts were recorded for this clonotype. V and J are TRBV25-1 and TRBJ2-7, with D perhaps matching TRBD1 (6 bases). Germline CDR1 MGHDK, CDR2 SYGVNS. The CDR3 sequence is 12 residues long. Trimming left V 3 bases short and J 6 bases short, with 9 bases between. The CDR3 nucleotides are TGTGCCAGCAGTGACAGGGGTGGCGAGCAGTACTTC. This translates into CASSDRGGEQYF.

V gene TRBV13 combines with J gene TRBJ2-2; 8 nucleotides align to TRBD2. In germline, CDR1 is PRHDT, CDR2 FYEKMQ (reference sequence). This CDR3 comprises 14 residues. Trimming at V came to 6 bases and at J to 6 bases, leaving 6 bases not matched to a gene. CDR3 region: CASRRSGSSGELFF. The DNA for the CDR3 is TGTGCCAGCAGGCGCAGCGGGAGTTCCGGGGAGCTGTTTTTT.

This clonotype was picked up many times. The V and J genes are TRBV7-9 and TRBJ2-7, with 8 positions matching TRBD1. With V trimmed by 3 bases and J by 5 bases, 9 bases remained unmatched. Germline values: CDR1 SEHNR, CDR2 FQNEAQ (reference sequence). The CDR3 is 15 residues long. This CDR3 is CASSFTGTGTHEQYF. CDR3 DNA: TGTGCCAGCAGCTTCACCGGGACAGGCACCCACGAGCAGTACTTC.

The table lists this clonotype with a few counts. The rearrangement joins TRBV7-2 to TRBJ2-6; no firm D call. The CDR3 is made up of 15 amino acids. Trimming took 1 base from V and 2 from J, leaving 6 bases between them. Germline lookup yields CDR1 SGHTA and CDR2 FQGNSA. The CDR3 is CASSLELAGANVLTF. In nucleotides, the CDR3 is TGTGCCAGCAGCTTAGAGCTCGCTGGGGCCAACGTCCTGACTTTC. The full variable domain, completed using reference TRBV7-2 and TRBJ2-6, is GAGVSQSPSNKVTEKGKDVELRCDPISGHTALYWYRQSLGQGLEFLIYFQGNSAPDKSGLPSDRFSAERTGGSVSTLTIQRTQQEDSAVYLCASSLELAGANVLTFGAGSRLTVL.

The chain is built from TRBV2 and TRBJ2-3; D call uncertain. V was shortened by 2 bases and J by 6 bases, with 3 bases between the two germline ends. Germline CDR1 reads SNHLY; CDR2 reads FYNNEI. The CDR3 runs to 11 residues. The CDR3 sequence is CASSEKDTQYF. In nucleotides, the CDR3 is TGTGCCAGCAGTGAAAAGGATACGCAGTATTTT.

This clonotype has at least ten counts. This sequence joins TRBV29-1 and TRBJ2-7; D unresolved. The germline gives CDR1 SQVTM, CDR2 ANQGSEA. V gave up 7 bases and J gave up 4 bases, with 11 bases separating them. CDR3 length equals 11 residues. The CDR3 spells CSEKTDYEQYF. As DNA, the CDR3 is TGCAGCGAGAAGACGGATTACGAGCAGTACTTC.

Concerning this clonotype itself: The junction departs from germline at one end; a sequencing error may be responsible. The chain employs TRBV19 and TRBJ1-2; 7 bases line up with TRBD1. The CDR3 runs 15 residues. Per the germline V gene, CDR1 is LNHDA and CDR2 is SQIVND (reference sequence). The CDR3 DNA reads TGTGCCAGTAGAATTCGGACAGGTGCTAACAATGGCTACACCTTC. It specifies CASRIRTGANNGYTF. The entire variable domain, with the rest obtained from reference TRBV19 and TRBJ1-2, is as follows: DGGITQSPKYLFRKEGQNVTLSCEQNLNHDAMYWYRQDPGQGLRLIYYSQIVNDFQKGDIAEGYSVSREKKESFPLTVTSAQKNPTAFYLCASRIRTGANNGYTFGSGTRLTVV.

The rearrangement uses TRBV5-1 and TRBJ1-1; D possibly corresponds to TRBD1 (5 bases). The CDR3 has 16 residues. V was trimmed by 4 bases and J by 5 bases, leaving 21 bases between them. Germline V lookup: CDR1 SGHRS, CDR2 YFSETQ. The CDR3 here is CASSGIAGSKGTEAFF. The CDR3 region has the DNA TGCGCCAGCAGCGGGATCGCAGGATCTAAGGGGACTGAAGCTTTCTTT. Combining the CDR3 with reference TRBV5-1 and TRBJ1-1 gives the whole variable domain KAGVTQTPRYLIKTRGQQVTLSCSPISGHRSVSWYQQTPGQGLQFLFEYFSETQRNKGNFPGRFSGRQFSNSRSEMNVSTLELGDSALYLCASSGIAGSKGTEAFFGQGTRLTVV.

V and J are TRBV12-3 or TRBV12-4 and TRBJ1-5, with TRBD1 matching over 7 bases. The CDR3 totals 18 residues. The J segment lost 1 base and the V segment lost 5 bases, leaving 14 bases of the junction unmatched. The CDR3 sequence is CASSLGTGAGGSNQPQHF. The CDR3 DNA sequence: TGTGCCAGCAGTCTGGGAACGGGGGCAGGGGGAAGCAATCAGCCCCAGCATTTT.

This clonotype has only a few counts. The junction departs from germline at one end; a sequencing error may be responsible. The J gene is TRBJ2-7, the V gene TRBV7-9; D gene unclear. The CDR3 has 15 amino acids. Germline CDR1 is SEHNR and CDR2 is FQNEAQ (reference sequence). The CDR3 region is CASSLAGASSYEQYF. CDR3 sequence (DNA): TGCGCCAGCAGCTTGGCCGGAGCGTCATCCTACGAGCAGTACTTC.